The TCR beta chain under discussion was sequenced for a study of CD8+ T cells in alopecia areata. cDNA reverse transcribed from extracted RNA served as the sequencing template. TCRdb's copy holds only in-frame clones and misses some; the assay was immunoSEQ multiplex PCR. The table shows roughly 150,000 clones, with about 60% occurring only once. The germline V and J ends were trimmed by 8 bases and 5 bases, with 12 bases remaining between them. The CDR3 is 11 amino acids. Germline V gene lookup returns CDR1 DFQATT and CDR2 SNEGSKA (reference sequence). Only a few counts were recorded for this clone. Sequenced here: CD4+ T cells sorted from blood, sampled at week 0. The chain joins TRBV20-1 to TRBJ1-1; no firm D call. The clonotype originates from a human donor with alopecia areata. The CDR3 DNA reads TGCAGTCCGTCGAGAGGGACTGAAGCTTTCTTT. This sequence encodes CSPSRGTEAFF.